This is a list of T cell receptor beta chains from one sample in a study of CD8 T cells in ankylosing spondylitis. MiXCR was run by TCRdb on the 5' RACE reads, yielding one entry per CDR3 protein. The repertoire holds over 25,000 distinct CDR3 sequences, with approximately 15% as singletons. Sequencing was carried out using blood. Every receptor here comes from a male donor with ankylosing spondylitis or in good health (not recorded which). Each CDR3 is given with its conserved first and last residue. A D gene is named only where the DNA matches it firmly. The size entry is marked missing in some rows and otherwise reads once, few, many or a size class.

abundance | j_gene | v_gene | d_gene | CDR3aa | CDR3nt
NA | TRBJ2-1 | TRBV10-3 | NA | CAISESGVTHYNEQFF | TGTGCCATCAGTGAGTCAGGGGTTACGCACTACAATGAGCAGTTCTTC
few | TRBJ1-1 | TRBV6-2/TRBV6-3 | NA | CASSVRTTNTEAFF | TGTGCCAGCAGTGTCCGGACAACCAACACTGAAGCTTTCTTT
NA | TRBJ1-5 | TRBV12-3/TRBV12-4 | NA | CASSLSTGGQPQHF | TGTGCCAGCAGCTTGAGTACAGGCGGTCAGCCCCAGCATTTT
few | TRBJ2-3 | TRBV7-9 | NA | CASSFALPDTQYF | TGTGCCAGCAGCTTTGCTTTACCAGATACGCAGTATTTT
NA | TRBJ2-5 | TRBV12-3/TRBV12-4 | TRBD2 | CASSPVLAGSKTQYF | TGTGCCAGCAGCCCCGTGCTAGCGGGATCAAAGACCCAGTACTTC
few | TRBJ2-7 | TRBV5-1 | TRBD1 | CASSPGQGAREQYF | TGCGCCAGCAGCCCCGGACAGGGGGCGAGGGAGCAGTACTTC
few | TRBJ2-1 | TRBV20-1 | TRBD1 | CSASPGTDYNEQFF | TGCAGTGCTAGCCCCGGGACAGATTACAATGAGCAGTTCTTC
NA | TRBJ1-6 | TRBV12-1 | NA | CASEEAGSSYNSPLHF | TGCGCCAGCGAAGAAGCCGGGAGCTCCTATAATTCACCCCTCCACTTT
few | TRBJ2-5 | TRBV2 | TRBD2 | CATQAGVQETQYF | TGTGCCACCCAAGCGGGGGTCCAAGAGACCCAGTACTTC
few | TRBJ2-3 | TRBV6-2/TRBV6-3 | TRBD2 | CASSWTSGFTDTQYF | TGTGCCAGCAGTTGGACTAGCGGGTTCACAGATACGCAGTATTTT
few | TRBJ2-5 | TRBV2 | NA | CASSEPDPTETQYF | TGTGCCAGCAGTGAACCGGACCCAACAGAGACCCAGTACTTC
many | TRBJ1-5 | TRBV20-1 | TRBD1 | CSAGGTAYSNQPQHF | TGCAGTGCTGGAGGGACAGCTTATAGCAATCAGCCCCAGCATTTT
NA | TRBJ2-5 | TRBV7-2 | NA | CASSLEVAVGTQYF | TGTGCCAGCAGCTTAGAGGTGGCGGTCGGGACCCAGTACTTC
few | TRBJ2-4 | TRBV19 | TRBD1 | CASSYGTGGLYGKNIQYF | TGTGCCAGTAGTTACGGGACAGGGGGCCTCTATGGCAAAAACATTCAGTACTTC
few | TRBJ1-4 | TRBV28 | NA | CASKLNEKLFF | TGTGCCAGCAAATTAAATGAAAAACTGTTTTTT
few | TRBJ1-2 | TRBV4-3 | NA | CASSGGRSNYGYTF | TGCGCCAGCAGCGGTGGGAGGTCTAACTATGGCTACACCTTC
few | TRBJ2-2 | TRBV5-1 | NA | CASSYDGAGELFF | TGCGCCAGCAGTTATGACGGGGCCGGGGAGCTGTTTTTT
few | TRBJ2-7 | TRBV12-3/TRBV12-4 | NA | CASSASTTYEQYF | TGTGCCAGCAGTGCTTCGACAACCTACGAGCAGTACTTC
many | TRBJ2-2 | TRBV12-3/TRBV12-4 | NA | CASSYRDTGELFF | TGTGCCAGCAGTTACAGGGACACCGGGGAGCTGTTTTTT
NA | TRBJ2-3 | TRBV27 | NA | CASSRWVGATDTQYF | TGTGCCAGCAGTCGATGGGTCGGGGCCACAGATACGCAGTATTTT
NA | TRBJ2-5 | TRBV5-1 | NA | CASSLGPSTQYF | TGCGCCAGCAGCCTCGGACCTTCCACCCAGTACTTC
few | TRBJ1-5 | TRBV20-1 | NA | CSASLGRMSNQPQHF | TGCAGTGCTAGTTTGGGGAGGATGAGCAATCAGCCCCAGCATTTT
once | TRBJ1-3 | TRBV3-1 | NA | CASSPVRSSGNTIYF | TGTGCCAGCAGCCCTGTTCGGAGCTCTGGAAACACCATATATTTT
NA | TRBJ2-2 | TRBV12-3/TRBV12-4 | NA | CASSFPGSTGELFF | TGTGCCAGCAGTTTCCCAGGGAGCACCGGGGAGCTGTTTTTT
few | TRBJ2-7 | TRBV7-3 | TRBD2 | CASSSGLAGDEQYF | TGTGCCAGCAGCTCGGGACTAGCGGGAGACGAGCAGTACTTC
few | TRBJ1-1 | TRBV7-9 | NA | CASSWAANTEAFF | TGTGCCAGCAGCTGGGCAGCGAACACTGAAGCTTTCTTT
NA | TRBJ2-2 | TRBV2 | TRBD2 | CASSGTSGGATGELFF | TGTGCCAGCAGTGGAACTAGCGGGGGGGCCACCGGGGAGCTGTTTTTT
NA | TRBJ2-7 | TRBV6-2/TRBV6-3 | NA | CASSRAPPYEQYF | TGTGCCAGCAGTCGGGCCCCCCCCTACGAGCAGTACTTC
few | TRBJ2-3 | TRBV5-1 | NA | CASSLVAGAQRDTQYF | TGCGCCAGCAGCTTGGTGGCGGGGGCCCAGCGGGATACGCAGTATTTT
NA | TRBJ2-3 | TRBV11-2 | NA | CASSLVASTDTQYF | TGTGCCAGCAGCTTAGTAGCAAGCACAGATACGCAGTATTTT
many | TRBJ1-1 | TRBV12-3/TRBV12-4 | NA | CASSPRGVNTEAFF | TGTGCCAGCAGTCCCCGAGGGGTGAACACTGAAGCTTTCTTT
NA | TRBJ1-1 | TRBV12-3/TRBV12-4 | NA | CASSGTRNTEAFF | TGTGCCAGCAGTGGGACGAGGAACACTGAAGCTTTCTTT
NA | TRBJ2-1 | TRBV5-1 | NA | CASSRSVGSYNEQFF | TGCGCCAGCAGCCGTTCGGTGGGCTCCTACAATGAGCAGTTCTTC
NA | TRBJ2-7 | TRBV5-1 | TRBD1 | CASSLFSQGAIGEQYF | TGCGCCAGCAGCTTGTTCTCACAGGGGGCAATCGGCGAGCAGTACTTC
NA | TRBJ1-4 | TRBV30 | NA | CAWGRKNEKLFF | TGTGCCTGGGGGAGGAAAAATGAAAAACTGTTTTTT
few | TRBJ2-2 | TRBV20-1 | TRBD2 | CSARSLAGGGTGELFF | TGCAGTGCTAGATCACTAGCGGGGGGGGGAACCGGGGAGCTGTTTTTT
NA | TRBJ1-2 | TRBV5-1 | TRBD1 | CASSPGQRDYGYTF | TGCGCCAGCAGCCCGGGACAGCGTGACTATGGCTACACCTTC
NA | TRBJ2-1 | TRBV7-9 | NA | CASSLEGQEFF | TGTGCCAGCAGCTTAGAGGGTCAGGAGTTCTTC
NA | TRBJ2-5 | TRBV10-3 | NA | CAIGSRDLETQYF | TGTGCCATCGGAAGCCGGGACTTGGAGACCCAGTACTTC
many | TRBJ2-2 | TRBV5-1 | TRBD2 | CASSLGLATYKGITGELFF | TGCGCCAGCAGCTTGGGACTAGCGACCTATAAGGGGATAACCGGGGAGCTGTTTTTT
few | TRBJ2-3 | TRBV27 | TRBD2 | CASSLLLTSGSPDTQYF | TGTGCCAGCAGTCTCCTTTTGACTAGCGGGAGTCCAGATACGCAGTATTTT
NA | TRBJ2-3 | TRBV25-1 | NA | CASSNMGRTDTQYF | TGTGCCAGCAGCAATATGGGACGGACAGATACGCAGTATTTT
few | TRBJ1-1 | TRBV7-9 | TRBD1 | CASSTSRGRPFF | TGTGCCAGCAGCACAAGCAGGGGGAGGCCTTTCTTT
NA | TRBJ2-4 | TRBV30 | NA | CAWREKNIQYF | TGTGCCTGGAGGGAAAAAAACATTCAGTACTTC
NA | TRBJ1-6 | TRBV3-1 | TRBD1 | CASSQVRAGGNSPLHF | TGTGCCAGCAGCCAAGTGCGGGCAGGGGGTAATTCACCCCTCCACTTT
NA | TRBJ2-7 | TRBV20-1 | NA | CSASTNTYEQYF | TGCAGTGCTAGTACTAATACCTACGAGCAGTACTTC
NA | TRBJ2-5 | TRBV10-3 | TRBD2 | CAIMGSGGETQYF | TGTGCCATCATGGGCAGCGGGGGAGAGACCCAGTACTTC